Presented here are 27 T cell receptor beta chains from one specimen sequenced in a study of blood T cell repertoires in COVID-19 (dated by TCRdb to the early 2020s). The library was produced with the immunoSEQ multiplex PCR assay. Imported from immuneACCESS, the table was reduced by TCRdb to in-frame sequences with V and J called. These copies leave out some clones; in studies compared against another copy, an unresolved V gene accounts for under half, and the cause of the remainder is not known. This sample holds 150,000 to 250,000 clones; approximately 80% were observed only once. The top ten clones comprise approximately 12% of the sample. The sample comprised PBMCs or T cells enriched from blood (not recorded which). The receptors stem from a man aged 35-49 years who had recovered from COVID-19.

The CDR3 DNA reads as TGTGCCAGCAGCGGAGCTCTACACGGAAACACCATATATTTT. It translates to CASSGALHGNTIYF. The V call is TRBV6-2 or TRBV6-3, the J call TRBJ1-3; D remains ambiguous. The CDR3 has 14 residues. Germline CDR1 reads MNHEY; CDR2 reads SVGEGT. V was pared by 6 bases and J by 4 bases, with 13 bases between.

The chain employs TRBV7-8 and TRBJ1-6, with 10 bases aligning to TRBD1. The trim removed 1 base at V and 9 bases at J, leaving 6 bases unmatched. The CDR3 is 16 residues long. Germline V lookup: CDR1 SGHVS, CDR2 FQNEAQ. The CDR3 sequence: CASSLGQGAIASPLHF. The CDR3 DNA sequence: TGTGCCAGCAGCTTAGGACAGGGGGCCATTGCTTCACCCCTCCACTTT.

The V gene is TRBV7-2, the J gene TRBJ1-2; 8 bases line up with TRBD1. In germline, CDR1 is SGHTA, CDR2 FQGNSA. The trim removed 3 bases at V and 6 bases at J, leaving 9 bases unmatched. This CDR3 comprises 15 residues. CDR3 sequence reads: CASSFAAGGADGYTF. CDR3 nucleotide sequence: TGTGCCAGCAGCTTCGCAGCAGGGGGCGCGGATGGCTACACCTTC.

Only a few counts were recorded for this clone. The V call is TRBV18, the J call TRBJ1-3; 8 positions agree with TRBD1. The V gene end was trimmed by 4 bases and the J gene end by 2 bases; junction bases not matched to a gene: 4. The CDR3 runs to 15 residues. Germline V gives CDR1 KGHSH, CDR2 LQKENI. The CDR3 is CASSHPTGAGNTIYF. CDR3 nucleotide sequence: TGTGCCAGCTCACATCCGACAGGGGCTGGAAACACCATATATTTT.

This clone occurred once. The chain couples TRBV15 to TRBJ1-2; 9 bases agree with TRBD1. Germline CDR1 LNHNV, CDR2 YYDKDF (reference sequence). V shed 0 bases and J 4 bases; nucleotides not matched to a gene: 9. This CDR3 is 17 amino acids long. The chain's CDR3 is CATSRDRGTGTLYGYTF. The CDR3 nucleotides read TGTGCCACCAGCAGAGATAGGGGGACAGGGACTCTCTATGGCTACACCTTC.

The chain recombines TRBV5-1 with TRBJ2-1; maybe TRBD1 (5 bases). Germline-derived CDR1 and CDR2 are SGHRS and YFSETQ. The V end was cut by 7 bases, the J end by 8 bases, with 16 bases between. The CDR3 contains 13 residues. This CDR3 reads CASGRHGADEQFF. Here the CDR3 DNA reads TGCGCCAGCGGGCGTCATGGGGCCGATGAGCAGTTCTTC.

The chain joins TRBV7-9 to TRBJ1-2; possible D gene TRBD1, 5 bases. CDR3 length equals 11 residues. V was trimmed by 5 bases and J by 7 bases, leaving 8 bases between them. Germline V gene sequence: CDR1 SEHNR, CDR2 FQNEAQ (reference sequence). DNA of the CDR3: TGTGCCAGCAGCCGGGGGGGTGGCTACACCTTC. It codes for CASSRGGGYTF.

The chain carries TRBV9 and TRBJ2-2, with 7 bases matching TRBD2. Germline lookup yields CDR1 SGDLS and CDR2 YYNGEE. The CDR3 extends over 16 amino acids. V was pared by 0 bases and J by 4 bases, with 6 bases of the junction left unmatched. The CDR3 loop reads CASSVVGGSITGELFF. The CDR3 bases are TGTGCCAGCAGCGTAGTCGGCGGGAGTATCACCGGGGAGCTGTTTTTT.

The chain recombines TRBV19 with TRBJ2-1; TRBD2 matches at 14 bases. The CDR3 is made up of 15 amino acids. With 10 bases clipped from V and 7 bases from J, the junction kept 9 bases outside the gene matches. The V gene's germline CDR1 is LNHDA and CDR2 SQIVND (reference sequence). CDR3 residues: CATAVGLAGANEQFF. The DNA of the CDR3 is TGTGCCACTGCCGTGGGACTAGCGGGAGCGAATGAGCAGTTCTTC.

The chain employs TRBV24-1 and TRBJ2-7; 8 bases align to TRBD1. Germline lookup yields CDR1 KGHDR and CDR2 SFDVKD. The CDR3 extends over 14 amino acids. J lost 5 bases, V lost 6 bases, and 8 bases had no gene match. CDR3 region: CATSTSGTGNEQYF. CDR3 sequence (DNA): TGTGCCACCAGTACCTCCGGGACAGGTAACGAGCAGTACTTC.

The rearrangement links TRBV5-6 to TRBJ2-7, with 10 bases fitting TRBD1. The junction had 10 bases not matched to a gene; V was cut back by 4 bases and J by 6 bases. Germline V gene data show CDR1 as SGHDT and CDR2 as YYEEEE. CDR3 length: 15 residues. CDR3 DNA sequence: TGTGCCAGCAGCCCGGACAGGGGGACTTTAGGCGAGCAGTACGTC. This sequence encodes CASSPDRGTLGEQYV.

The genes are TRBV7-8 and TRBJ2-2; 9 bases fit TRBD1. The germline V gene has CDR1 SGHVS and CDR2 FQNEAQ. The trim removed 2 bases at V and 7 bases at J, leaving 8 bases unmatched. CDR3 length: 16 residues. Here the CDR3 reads CASSLPGQGFGGELFF. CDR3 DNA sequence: TGTGCCAGCAGCTTACCGGGACAGGGATTTGGCGGGGAGCTGTTTTTT. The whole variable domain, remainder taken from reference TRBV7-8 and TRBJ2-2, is GAGVSQSPRYKVAKRGQDVALRCDPISGHVSLFWYQQALGQGPEFLTYFQNEAQLDKSGLPSDRFFAERPEGSVSTLKIQRTQQEDSAVYLCASSLPGQGFGGELFFGEGSRLTVL.

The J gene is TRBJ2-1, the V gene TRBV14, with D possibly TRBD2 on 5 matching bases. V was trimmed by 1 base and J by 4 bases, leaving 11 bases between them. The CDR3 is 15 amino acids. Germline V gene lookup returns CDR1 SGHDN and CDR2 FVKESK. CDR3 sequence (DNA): TGTGCCAGCAGCCAAGTCACTAGGAGTTACAATGAGCAGTTCTTC. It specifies CASSQVTRSYNEQFF.

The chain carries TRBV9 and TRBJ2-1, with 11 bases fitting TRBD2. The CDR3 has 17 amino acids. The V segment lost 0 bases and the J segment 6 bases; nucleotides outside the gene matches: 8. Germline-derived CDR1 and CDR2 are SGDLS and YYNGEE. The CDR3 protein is CASSVGPSSGGLNEQFF. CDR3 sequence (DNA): TGTGCCAGCAGCGTAGGCCCCTCTAGCGGGGGGCTCAATGAGCAGTTCTTC. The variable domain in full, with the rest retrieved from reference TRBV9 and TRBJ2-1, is DSGVTQTPKHLITATGQRVTLRCSPRSGDLSVYWYQQSLDQGLQFLIQYYNGEERAKGNILERFSAQQFPDLHSELNLSSLELGDSALYFCASSVGPSSGGLNEQFFGPGTRLTVL.

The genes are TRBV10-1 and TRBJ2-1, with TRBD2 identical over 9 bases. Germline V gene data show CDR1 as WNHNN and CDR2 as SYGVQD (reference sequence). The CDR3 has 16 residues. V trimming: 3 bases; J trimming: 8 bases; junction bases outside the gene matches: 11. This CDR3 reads CASSDISGSAIDEQFF. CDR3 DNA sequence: TGCGCCAGCAGTGACATTAGCGGGAGCGCTATCGATGAGCAGTTCTTC.

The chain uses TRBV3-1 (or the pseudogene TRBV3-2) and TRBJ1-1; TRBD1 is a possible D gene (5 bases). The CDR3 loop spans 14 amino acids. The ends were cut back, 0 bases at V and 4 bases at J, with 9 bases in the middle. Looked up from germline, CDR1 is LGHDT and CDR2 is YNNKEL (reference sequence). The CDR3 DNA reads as TGTGCCAGCAGCCAAGATCTTAGGGGCACTGAAGCTTTCTTT. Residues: CASSQDLRGTEAFF.

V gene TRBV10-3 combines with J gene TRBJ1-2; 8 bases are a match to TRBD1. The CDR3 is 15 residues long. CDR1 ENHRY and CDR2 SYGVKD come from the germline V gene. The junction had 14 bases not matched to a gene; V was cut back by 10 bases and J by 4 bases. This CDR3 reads CASSMEAGGGYGYTF. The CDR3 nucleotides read TGTGCCAGCTCTATGGAGGCAGGGGGCGGCTATGGCTACACCTTC.

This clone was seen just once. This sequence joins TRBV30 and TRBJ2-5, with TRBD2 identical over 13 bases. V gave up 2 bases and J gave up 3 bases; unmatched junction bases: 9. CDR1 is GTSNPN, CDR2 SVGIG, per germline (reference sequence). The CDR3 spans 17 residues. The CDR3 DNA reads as TGTGCCTGGAGTCGATGGACTAGCGGGAGAATGGAAGAGACCCAGTACTTC. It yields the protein CAWSRWTSGRMEETQYF. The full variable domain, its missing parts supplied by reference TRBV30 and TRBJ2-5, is SQTIHQWPATLVQPVGSPLSLECTVEGTSNPNLYWYRQAAGRGLQLLFYSVGIGQISSEVPQNLSASRPQDRQFILSSKKLLLSDSGFYLCAWSRWTSGRMEETQYFGPGTRLLVL.

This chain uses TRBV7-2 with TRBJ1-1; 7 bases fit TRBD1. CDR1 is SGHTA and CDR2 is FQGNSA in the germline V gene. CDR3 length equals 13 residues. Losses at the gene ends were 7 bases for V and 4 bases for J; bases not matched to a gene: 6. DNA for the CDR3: TGTGCCAGCACCTGGGACAGATCCACTGAAGCTTTCTTT. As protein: CASTWDRSTEAFF.

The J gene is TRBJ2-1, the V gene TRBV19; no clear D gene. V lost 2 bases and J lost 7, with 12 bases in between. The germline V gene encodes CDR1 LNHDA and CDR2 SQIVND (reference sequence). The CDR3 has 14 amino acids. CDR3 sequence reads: CASSITSGFNEQFF. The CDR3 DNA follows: TGTGCCAGTAGTATAACGAGTGGTTTTAATGAGCAGTTCTTC.

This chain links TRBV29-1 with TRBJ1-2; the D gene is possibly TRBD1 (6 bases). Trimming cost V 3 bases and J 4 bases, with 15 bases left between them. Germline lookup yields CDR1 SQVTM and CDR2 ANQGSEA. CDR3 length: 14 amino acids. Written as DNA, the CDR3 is TGCAGCGTTGAGGGCGGCTGGGACACCTATGGCTACACCTTC. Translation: CSVEGGWDTYGYTF.

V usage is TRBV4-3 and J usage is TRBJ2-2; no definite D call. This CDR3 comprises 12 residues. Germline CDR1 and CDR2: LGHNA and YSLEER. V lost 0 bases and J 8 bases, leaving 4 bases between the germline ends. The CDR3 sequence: CASSQETGELFF. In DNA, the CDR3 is TGCGCCAGCAGCCAAGAAACAGGGGAGCTGTTTTTT.

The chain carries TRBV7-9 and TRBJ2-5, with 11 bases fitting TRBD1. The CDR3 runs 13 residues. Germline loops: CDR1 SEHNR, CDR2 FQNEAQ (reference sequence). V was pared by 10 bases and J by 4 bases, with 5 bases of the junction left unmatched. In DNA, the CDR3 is TGTGCCACAGGGACAGGGGGGGGAGAGACCCAGTACTTC. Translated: CATGTGGGETQYF.

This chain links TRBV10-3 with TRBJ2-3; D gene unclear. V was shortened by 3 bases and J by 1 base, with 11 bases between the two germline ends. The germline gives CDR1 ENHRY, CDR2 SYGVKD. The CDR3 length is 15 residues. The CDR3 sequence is CAISDLRFRTDTQYF. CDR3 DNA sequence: TGTGCCATCAGTGATCTGCGGTTCCGCACAGATACGCAGTATTTT.

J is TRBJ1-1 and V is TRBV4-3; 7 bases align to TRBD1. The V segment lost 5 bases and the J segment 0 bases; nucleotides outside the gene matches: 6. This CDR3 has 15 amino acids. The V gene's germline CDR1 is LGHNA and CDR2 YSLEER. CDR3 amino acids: CASSSRQGVNTEAFF. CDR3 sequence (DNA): TGCGCCAGCAGCTCCCGACAGGGCGTGAACACTGAAGCTTTCTTT.

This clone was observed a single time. CDR3 loop: CASSLVTGSYNEQFF. In DNA form, the CDR3 reads TGTGCCAGCAGCTTAGTAACTGGCTCCTACAATGAGCAGTTCTTC. The chain combines TRBV7-2 with TRBJ2-1; D unclear. With 1 base removed from V and 0 bases from J, the gap between germline ends came to 7 bases. Germline V gene sequence: CDR1 SGHTA, CDR2 FQGNSA. The CDR3 extends over 15 amino acids.

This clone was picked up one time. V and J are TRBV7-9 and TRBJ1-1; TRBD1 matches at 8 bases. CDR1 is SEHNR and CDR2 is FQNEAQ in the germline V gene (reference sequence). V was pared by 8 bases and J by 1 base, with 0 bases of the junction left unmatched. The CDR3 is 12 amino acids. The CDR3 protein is CASDRGNTEAFF. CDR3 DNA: TGTGCCAGCGACAGGGGGAACACTGAAGCTTTCTTT.